This record looks at one T cell receptor (beta chain) sequence and its context. This record belongs to a study of control samples from healthy donors and cancer patients. The protocol was immunoSEQ multiplex PCR, while the TCRdb copy is restricted to in-frame clones and leaves out a portion. The table lists about 120,000 clones, roughly 90% of them singletons. The sequenced material came from blood. The clonotype originates from a man aged 50-59 years in good health.

CDR3 in DNA: TGTGCCAGCAGCTCGGTTGGGGGGCCCAACTATGGCTACACCTTC. Translation: CASSSVGGPNYGYTF. This rearrangement joins TRBV6-5 to TRBJ1-2; tentative D call: TRBD1 (6 bases). Germline V gene lookup returns CDR1 MNHEY and CDR2 SVGAGI. V was cut by 6 bases and J by 2 bases, with 16 bases left in between. CDR3 length equals 15 residues.